This T cell receptor beta chain was found in a study of blood T cell repertoires in COVID-19. Study in general: The origin of the acute and convalescent COVID-19 samples was the United States, Italy and Spain. PBMCs, B-cell-depleted T cells, or T cells were the source of the cDNA or gDNA that made up the material.

The ends lost 0 bases at V and 3 bases at J; junction bases unmatched: 2. The germline V gene encodes CDR1 MGHRA and CDR2 YSYEKL. The CDR3 loop spans 14 amino acids. Measured with immunoSEQ multiplex PCR; TCRdb has only the in-frame clones, and not every one. The sample lists 270,000 or so clones, about 90% seen once, with 2.1% in the top ten. It was during active infection that Seattle patients were enrolled and then longitudinally followed. This receptor was taken from a woman in her sixties with COVID-19, enrolled during active disease. Sequencing input: peripheral blood. The chain links TRBV4-1 to TRBJ2-7, with 7 nucleotides matching TRBD1. The chain's CDR3 is CASSQERDSYEQYF. CDR3 in DNA: TGCGCCAGCAGCCAAGAGAGGGACAGCTACGAGCAGTACTTC.